A selection of T cell receptor beta chains follows, all from one sample in a study of blood T cell repertoires in COVID-19. Here immunoSEQ multiplex PCR was the method, and the copy in TCRdb shows in-frame clones only, minus some. The sample has approximately 260,000 clones, around 87% seen once. Source material: PBMCs or T cells enriched from blood (not recorded which). These receptors were taken from a woman in her forties with acute COVID-19. Both conserved end residues are part of each CDR3. D genes are given only for firm matches. Clone size is stated in some rows and not others, as once, few, many or a class when expanded.

D,J,size,V,DNA,CDR3
-,TRBJ1-3,-,TRBV19,TGTGCCAGTAGTATAGACTCCTCTGGAAACACCATATATTTT,CASSIDSSGNTIYF
TRBD1,TRBJ2-7,-,TRBV28,TGTGCCAGCATAGGGACAGGGGGCACCCTAGGATACGAGCAGTACTTC,CASIGTGGTLGYEQYF
TRBD2,TRBJ2-5,-,TRBV6-5,TGTGCCAGCAGTTACTTCGCGGGAGGTGAGACCCAGTACTTC,CASSYFAGGETQYF
-,TRBJ1-1,-,TRBV7-3,TGTGCCAGCAGAAAACAGGTGGACACTGAAGCTTTCTTT,CASRKQVDTEAFF
-,TRBJ2-4,-,TRBV19,TGTGCCAGTAGTACAATTAGCGGAGGGAAAAACATTCAGTACTTC,CASSTISGGKNIQYF
TRBD1,TRBJ2-7,-,TRBV25-1,TGTGCCAGCAGCTCATCCGGGACAGGGGGCCCTTGGACCTACGAGCAGTACTTC,CASSSSGTGGPWTYEQYF
TRBD1,TRBJ1-1,few,TRBV14,TGTGCCAGCGGGATACAGGGGTTGCCTGAAGCTTTCTTT,CASGIQGLPEAFF
-,TRBJ1-6,-,TRBV14,TGTGCCAGCAGCACCGGAGCTTCACCCCTCCACTTT,CASSTGASPLHF
TRBD1,TRBJ1-4,-,TRBV19,TGTGCCAGTAGTACCCGACAGGGGGCGGATGAAAAACTGTTTTTT,CASSTRQGADEKLFF
-,TRBJ2-7,-,TRBV12-3/TRBV12-4,TGTGCCAGCAGTTTAACGGGTTACGAGCAGTACTTC,CASSLTGYEQYF
TRBD1,TRBJ2-7,-,TRBV27,TGTGCCAGCAGGACCGGGACAGGGTCCTACGAGCAGTACTTC,CASRTGTGSYEQYF
TRBD2,TRBJ2-7,-,TRBV7-6,TGTGCCAGCAGCTTAAATCGCGGGAGGACGTACGAGCAGTACTTC,CASSLNRGRTYEQYF
TRBD1,TRBJ2-2,-,TRBV5-6,TGTGCCAGCAGGAAACAGGGGTCCGGGGAGCTGTTTTTT,CASRKQGSGELFF
-,TRBJ2-3,few,TRBV6-5,TGTGCCAGCAGTTACGCGGCGGAGATACCCCCAGATACGCAGTATTTT,CASSYAAEIPPDTQYF
TRBD1,TRBJ2-2,-,TRBV4-1,TGCGCCAGCAGACACCGGGACAGAGACACCGGGGAGCTGTTTTTT,CASRHRDRDTGELFF
TRBD2,TRBJ2-7,-,TRBV29-1,TGCAGCGTTGAAGATCCCCTAGCGGGAGGTTCCTACGAGCAGTACTTC,CSVEDPLAGGSYEQYF
TRBD1,TRBJ1-5,-,TRBV12-5,TGTGCTAGTGGTTTGGGACAGGGAGTGCGTCAGCCCCAGCATTTT,CASGLGQGVRQPQHF
TRBD1,TRBJ1-2,-,TRBV19,TGTGCCAGTAGCGAAATCGGGACAGGGTTCGGCTACACCTTC,CASSEIGTGFGYTF
TRBD2,TRBJ2-7,-,TRBV19,TGTGCCAGTAGTAACCTAGCGGGAGCCGAGCAGTACTTC,CASSNLAGAEQYF
-,TRBJ1-3,-,TRBV18,TGTGCCAGCTCACCAAGACAGTTCAGCTCTGGAAACACCATATATTTT,CASSPRQFSSGNTIYF
TRBD1,TRBJ1-5,-,TRBV19,TGTGCCAGTAGTATAAGAGGGACAGGGGGCCCAAATCAGCCCCAGCATTTT,CASSIRGTGGPNQPQHF
TRBD2,TRBJ2-1,-,TRBV5-5,TGTGCCAGCAGTTGGACTAGCGGGACCAGTGAGCAGTTCTTC,CASSWTSGTSEQFF
TRBD2,TRBJ2-3,once,TRBV5-1,TGCGCCAGCAGCCCACTGACTAGCGGAAGCACAGATACGCAGTATTTT,CASSPLTSGSTDTQYF
TRBD1,TRBJ1-1,-,TRBV27,TGTGCCAGCAGTTTTCAGGGACAGAGGACCACTGAAGCTTTCTTT,CASSFQGQRTTEAFF
TRBD2,TRBJ2-7,-,TRBV11-1,TGTGCCAGCAGCTTGTCGGCGGGAGTCTCCTACGAGCAGTACTTC,CASSLSAGVSYEQYF
-,TRBJ1-1,-,TRBV21-1,TGTGCCAGCAGCGTTTACAGGGGAGTGAACACTGAAGCTTTCTTT,CASSVYRGVNTEAFF
TRBD1,TRBJ1-2,-,TRBV6-1,TGTGCCAGCAGTGAAGGGTGGACAGGGACCAACTATGGCTACACCTTC,CASSEGWTGTNYGYTF